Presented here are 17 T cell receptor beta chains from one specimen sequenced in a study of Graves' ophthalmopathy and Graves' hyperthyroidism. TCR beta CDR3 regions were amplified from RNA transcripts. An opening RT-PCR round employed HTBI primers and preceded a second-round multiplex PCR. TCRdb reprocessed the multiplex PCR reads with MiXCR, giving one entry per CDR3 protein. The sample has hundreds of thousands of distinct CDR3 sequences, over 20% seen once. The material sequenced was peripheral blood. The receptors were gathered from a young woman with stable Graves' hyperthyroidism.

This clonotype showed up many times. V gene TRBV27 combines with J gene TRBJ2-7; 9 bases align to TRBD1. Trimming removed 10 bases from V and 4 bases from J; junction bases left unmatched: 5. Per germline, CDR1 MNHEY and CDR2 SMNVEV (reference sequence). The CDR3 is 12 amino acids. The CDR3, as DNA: TGTGCCACCAGGGACAGGGATTACGAGCAGTACTTC. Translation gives CATRDRDYEQYF.

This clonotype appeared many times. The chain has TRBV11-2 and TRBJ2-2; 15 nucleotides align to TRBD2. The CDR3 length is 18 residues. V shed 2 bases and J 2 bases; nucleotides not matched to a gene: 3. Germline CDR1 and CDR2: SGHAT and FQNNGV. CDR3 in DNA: TGTGCCAGCAGCTTAAGGACTAGCGGGAGGGCCAACACCGGGGAGCTGTTTTTT. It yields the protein CASSLRTSGRANTGELFF.

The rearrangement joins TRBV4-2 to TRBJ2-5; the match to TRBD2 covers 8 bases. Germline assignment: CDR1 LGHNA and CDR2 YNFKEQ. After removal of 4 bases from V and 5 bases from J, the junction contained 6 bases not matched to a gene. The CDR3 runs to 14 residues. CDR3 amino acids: CASSLGRAPETQYF. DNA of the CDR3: TGTGCCAGCAGCCTCGGGAGGGCCCCGGAGACCCAGTACTTC.

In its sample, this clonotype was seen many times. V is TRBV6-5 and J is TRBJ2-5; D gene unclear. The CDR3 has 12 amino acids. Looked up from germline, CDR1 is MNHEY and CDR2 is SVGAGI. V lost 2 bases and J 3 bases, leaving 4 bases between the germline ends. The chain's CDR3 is CASSYGEETQYF. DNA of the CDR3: TGTGCCAGCAGTTACGGGGAAGAGACCCAGTACTTC.

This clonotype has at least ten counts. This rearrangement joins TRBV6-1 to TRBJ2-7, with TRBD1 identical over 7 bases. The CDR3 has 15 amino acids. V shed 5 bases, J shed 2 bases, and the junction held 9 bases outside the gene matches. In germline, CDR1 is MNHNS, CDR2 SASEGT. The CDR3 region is CASSKPGTAAYEQYF. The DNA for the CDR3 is TGTGCCAGCAGTAAGCCCGGGACAGCTGCCTACGAGCAGTACTTC.

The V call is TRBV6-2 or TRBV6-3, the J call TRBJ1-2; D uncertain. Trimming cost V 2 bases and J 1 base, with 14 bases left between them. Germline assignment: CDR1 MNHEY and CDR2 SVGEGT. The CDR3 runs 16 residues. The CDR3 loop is CASSYLTLARNYGYTF. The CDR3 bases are TGTGCCAGCAGTTACCTTACTCTTGCCCGTAACTATGGCTACACCTTC.

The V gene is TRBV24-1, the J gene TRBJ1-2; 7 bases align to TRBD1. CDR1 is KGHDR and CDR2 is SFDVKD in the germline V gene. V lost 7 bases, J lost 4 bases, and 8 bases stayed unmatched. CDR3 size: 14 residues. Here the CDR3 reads CATRKTGNGYGYTF. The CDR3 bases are TGTGCCACCAGGAAGACAGGGAACGGCTATGGCTACACCTTC.

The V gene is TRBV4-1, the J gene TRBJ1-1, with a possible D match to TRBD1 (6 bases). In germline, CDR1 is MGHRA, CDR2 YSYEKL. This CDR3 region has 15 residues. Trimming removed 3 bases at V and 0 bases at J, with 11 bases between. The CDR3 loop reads CASSQPDRLNTEAFF. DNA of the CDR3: TGCGCCAGCAGCCAGCCCGACAGGTTGAACACTGAAGCTTTCTTT.

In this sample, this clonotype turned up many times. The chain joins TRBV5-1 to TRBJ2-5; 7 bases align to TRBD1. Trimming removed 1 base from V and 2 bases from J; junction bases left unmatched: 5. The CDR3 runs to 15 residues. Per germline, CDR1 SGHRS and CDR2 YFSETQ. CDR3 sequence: CASSLLGQIQETQYF. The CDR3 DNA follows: TGCGCCAGCAGCTTGTTGGGACAGATTCAAGAGACCCAGTACTTC.

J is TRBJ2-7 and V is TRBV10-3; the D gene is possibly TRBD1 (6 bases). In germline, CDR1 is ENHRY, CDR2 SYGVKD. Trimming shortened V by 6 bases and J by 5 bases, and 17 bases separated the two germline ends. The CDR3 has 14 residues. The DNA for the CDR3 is TGTGCCATCAGGGGGGACACTAGTAGGGACGAGCAGTACTTC. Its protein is CAIRGDTSRDEQYF.

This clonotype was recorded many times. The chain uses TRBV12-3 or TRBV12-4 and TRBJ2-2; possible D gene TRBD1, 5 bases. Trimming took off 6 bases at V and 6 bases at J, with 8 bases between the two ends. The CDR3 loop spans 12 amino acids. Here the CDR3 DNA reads TGTGCCAGCAGCAGGGTGGCCGGGGAGCTGTTTTTT. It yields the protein CASSRVAGELFF.

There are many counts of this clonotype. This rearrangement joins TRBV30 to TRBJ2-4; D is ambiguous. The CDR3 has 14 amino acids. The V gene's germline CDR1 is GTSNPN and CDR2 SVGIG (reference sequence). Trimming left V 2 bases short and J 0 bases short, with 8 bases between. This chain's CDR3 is CAWSPTLAKNIQYF. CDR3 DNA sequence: TGTGCCTGGAGTCCTACTCTAGCCAAAAACATTCAGTACTTC. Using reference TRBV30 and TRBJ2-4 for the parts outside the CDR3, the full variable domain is SQTIHQWPATLVQPVGSPLSLECTVEGTSNPNLYWYRQAAGRGLQLLFYSVGIGQISSEVPQNLSASRPQDRQFILSSKKLLLSDSGFYLCAWSPTLAKNIQYFGAGTRLSVL.

The CDR3 here is CASSVRGARETQYF. In DNA, the CDR3 is TGTGCCAGCAGCGTGAGGGGCGCCCGGGAGACCCAGTACTTC. The genes are TRBV9 and TRBJ2-5, with D tentatively TRBD1 or TRBD2 (5 bases each). The CDR3 consists of 14 residues. Trimming removed 2 bases from V and 5 bases from J, with 13 bases in between. Germline V gene data show CDR1 as SGDLS and CDR2 as YYNGEE.

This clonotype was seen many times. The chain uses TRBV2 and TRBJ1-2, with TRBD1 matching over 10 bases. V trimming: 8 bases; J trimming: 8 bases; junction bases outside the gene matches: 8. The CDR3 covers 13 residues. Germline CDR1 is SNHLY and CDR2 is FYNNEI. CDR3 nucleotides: TGTGCCAGCGTATCGACAGGGGGCGCCGGCTACACCTTC. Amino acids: CASVSTGGAGYTF.

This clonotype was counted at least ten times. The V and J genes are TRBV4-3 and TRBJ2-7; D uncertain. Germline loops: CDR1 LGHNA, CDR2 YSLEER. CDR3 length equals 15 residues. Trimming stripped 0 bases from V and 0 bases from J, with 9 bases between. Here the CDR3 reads CASSQERLGSYEQYF. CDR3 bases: TGCGCCAGCAGCCAAGAGAGACTGGGCTCCTACGAGCAGTACTTC.

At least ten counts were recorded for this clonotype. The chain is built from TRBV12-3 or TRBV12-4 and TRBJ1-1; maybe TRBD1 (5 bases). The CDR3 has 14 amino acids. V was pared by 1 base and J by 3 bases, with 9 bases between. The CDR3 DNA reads TGTGCCAGCAGTTTAGAAGGGGTGCACACTGAAGCTTTCTTT. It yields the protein CASSLEGVHTEAFF.

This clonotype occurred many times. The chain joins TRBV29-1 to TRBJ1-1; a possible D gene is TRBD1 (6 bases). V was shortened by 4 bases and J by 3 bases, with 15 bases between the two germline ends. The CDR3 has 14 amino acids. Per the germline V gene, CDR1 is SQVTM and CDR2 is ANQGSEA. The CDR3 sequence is CSVGGGGADTEAFF. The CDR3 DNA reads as TGCAGCGTTGGAGGGGGGGGCGCCGACACTGAAGCTTTCTTT.